A single sample gave rise to the 18 T cell receptor beta chains below, sequenced in a study of blood T cell repertoires in COVID-19. The table came from immunoSEQ multiplex PCR; TCRdb's copy has only in-frame clones and leaves some out. The table records 150,000 to 200,000 clones, around 85% of them present only once. Sequencing was carried out using peripheral blood. These receptors came from a woman aged 55-69 years with acute or convalescent COVID-19.

The genes are TRBV3-1 (or the pseudogene TRBV3-2) and TRBJ2-1; D is ambiguous. This CDR3 has 17 amino acids. Trimming took off 0 bases at V and 0 bases at J, with 12 bases between the two ends. CDR1 and CDR2 (germline): LGHDT, YNNKEL (reference sequence). Here the CDR3 reads CASSQDLLLSSYNEQFF. CDR3 nucleotides: TGTGCCAGCAGCCAAGATCTCCTGCTGAGCTCCTACAATGAGCAGTTCTTC.

The rearrangement uses TRBV2 and TRBJ1-1, with D hard to call. CDR3 length: 13 amino acids. Per the germline V gene, CDR1 is SNHLY and CDR2 is FYNNEI. V gave up 5 bases and J gave up 3 bases, with 10 bases separating them. The CDR3 loop reads CASSFRRDTEAFF. The CDR3, as DNA: TGTGCCAGCAGTTTTCGGAGGGACACTGAAGCTTTCTTT.

The J gene is TRBJ1-1, the V gene TRBV7-8; the D gene is possibly TRBD1 (5 bases). This CDR3 contains 14 residues. Germline CDR1 SGHVS, CDR2 FQNEAQ. V gave up 6 bases and J gave up 1 base, with 12 bases separating them. CDR3 in amino acids: CASSYPTANTEAFF. The CDR3 coding sequence is TGTGCCAGCAGTTACCCGACAGCGAACACTGAAGCTTTCTTT.

The chain combines TRBV5-1 with TRBJ1-2; D is unclear. Trimming removed 4 bases at V and 6 bases at J, with 13 bases between. This CDR3 is built from 13 residues. Germline loops: CDR1 SGHRS, CDR2 YFSETQ. The CDR3 here is CASSPAGRNGYTF. CDR3 bases: TGCGCCAGCAGCCCTGCAGGAAGAAATGGCTACACCTTC.

This chain uses TRBV19 with TRBJ2-2; 7 bases are shared with TRBD2. CDR1 is LNHDA, CDR2 SQIVND, per germline (reference sequence). There are 15 residues in the CDR3. After removal of 5 bases from V and 7 bases from J, the junction contained 10 bases not matched to a gene. This CDR3 is CASSFPGTTGGELFF. The CDR3 nucleotides read TGTGCCAGTAGTTTCCCCGGGACTACCGGCGGGGAGCTGTTTTTT.

The J gene is TRBJ2-7, the V gene TRBV9, with 8 bases identical to TRBD2. The CDR3 extends over 14 amino acids. The germline gives CDR1 SGDLS, CDR2 YYNGEE. V lost 0 bases and J lost 4; bases outside the gene matches: 3. This chain's CDR3 is CASSVGGLGYEQYF. The CDR3 DNA sequence: TGTGCCAGCAGCGTAGGGGGACTAGGGTACGAGCAGTACTTC.

The chain is built from TRBV7-9 and TRBJ1-1; 7 bases agree with TRBD1. CDR1 is SEHNR and CDR2 is FQNEAQ in the germline V gene (reference sequence). The CDR3 length is 16 residues. Trimming took 5 bases from V and 2 from J; bases not matched to a gene: 11. The CDR3 coding sequence is TGTGCCAGCAGCGCGCCTAAGACAGGGATAAACACTGAAGCTTTCTTT. It translates to CASSAPKTGINTEAFF.

This chain connects TRBV28 to TRBJ2-7; 10 nucleotides match TRBD2. The CDR3 runs to 16 residues. From germline, CDR1 is MDHEN and CDR2 SYDVKM. V lost 3 bases and J lost 2; bases outside the gene matches: 7. This CDR3 is CASSFQQLAGTYEQYF. CDR3 nucleotide sequence: TGTGCCAGCAGTTTCCAGCAACTAGCGGGGACCTACGAGCAGTACTTC.

The rearrangement joins TRBV30 to TRBJ1-5, with a possible D match to TRBD1 (5 bases). Germline V gives CDR1 GTSNPN, CDR2 SVGIG (reference sequence). Trimming cost V 1 base and J 11 bases, with 15 bases left between them. The CDR3 spans 13 residues. The CDR3 spells CAWSAAGLPAQHF. CDR3 DNA: TGTGCCTGGAGTGCGGCAGGGCTACCGGCCCAGCATTTT.

This clone was observed a few times. CDR3 bases: TGTGCCAGCAGCCAAGGGAGCTCCATCACAGATACGCAGTATTTT. As protein: CASSQGSSITDTQYF. This chain connects TRBV3-1 (or the pseudogene TRBV3-2) to TRBJ2-3, with D uncertain. CDR1 LGHDT and CDR2 YNNKEL come from the germline V gene (reference sequence). This CDR3 has 15 amino acids. With 1 base removed from V and 2 bases from J, the gap between germline ends came to 10 bases.

This chain connects TRBV5-1 to TRBJ2-1; 11 bases fit TRBD2. The CDR3 spans 15 residues. The V and J ends lost 0 bases and 7 bases, in that order; junction bases with no gene match: 3. The germline V gene has CDR1 SGHRS and CDR2 YFSETQ. CDR3 nucleotides: TGCGCCAGCAGCTTGGGACTAGCGGGAAGGAATGAGCAGTTCTTC. This gives the protein CASSLGLAGRNEQFF.

This clone was found once. The chain is built from TRBV7-9 and TRBJ2-1; 10 bases are a match to TRBD1. Trimming cost V 3 bases and J 0 bases; bases outside gene matches: 5. The CDR3 runs to 17 residues. Germline CDR1 reads SEHNR; CDR2 reads FQNEAQ (reference sequence). This CDR3 is CASSLGTGVPSYNEQFF. The CDR3 nucleotides read TGTGCCAGCAGCTTGGGGACAGGGGTCCCCTCCTACAATGAGCAGTTCTTC.

CDR3 DNA: TGTGCCAGCAGTTACTCGAGAGGGCGAAGCACAGATACGCAGTATTTT. This codes for CASSYSRGRSTDTQYF. The chain couples TRBV6-5 to TRBJ2-3; the D gene is possibly TRBD2 (5 bases). V gave up 0 bases and J gave up 0 bases, with 10 bases separating them. This CDR3 region has 16 residues. Germline V CDR1 and CDR2: MNHEY, SVGAGI.

On this clone itself: The junction differs from germline at one of its ends, possibly a read error. The rearrangement uses TRBV6-1 and TRBJ2-7; D uncertain. Germline V gene sequence: CDR1 MNHNS, CDR2 SASEGT. This CDR3 has 13 amino acids. In nucleotides, the CDR3 is TGTGCCAGCAGTGACCAACTCTCCAACGAGCAGTACTTC. Its translation: CASSDQLSNEQYF.

The chain recombines TRBV21-1 with TRBJ1-2. TRBV21-1 is a documented pseudogene. This CDR3 is 15 amino acids long. The CDR3 protein is CASSKALDLKEGYTF. The CDR3, as DNA: TGTGCCAGCAGCAAAGCGCTGGATCTGAAGGAGGGCTACACCTTC.

The CDR3 sequence: CASSAGTSGRGEQFF. Written as DNA, the CDR3 is TGCGCCAGCAGTGCCGGGACTAGCGGGAGGGGCGAGCAGTTCTTC. V gene TRBV10-1 combines with J gene TRBJ2-1, with TRBD2 identical over 16 bases. CDR3 size: 15 residues. From germline, CDR1 is WNHNN and CDR2 SYGVQD (reference sequence). V dropped 4 bases and J dropped 10; count of bases not matched to a gene: 4.

The chain uses TRBV6-4 and TRBJ1-2; D not resolved. This CDR3 region has 11 residues. Trimming removed 6 bases from V and 7 bases from J, with 9 bases in between. Germline V gene data show CDR1 as MRHNA and CDR2 as SNTAGT. For the CDR3, the DNA is TGTGCCAGCAGGGGTGAGGGTGGCTACACCTTC. Translating gives CASRGEGGYTF.

The chain has TRBV9 and TRBJ2-2; 8 bases match TRBD2. The CDR3 contains 17 residues. CDR1 and CDR2 from the germline V gene are SGDLS and YYNGEE. J was trimmed by 1 base and V by 7 bases; bases with no gene match: 12. The CDR3 nucleotides are TGTGCCAGCTACCCGTACGACGGGACTAGGAACACCGGGGAGCTGTTTTTT. It translates to CASYPYDGTRNTGELFF.